This T cell receptor beta chain was retrieved from a study of cytomegalovirus exposure and HLA in healthy donors. Study-level points and caveats: About 180 TCR beta chains were listed as cytomegalovirus-associated.

In germline, CDR1 is LNHDA, CDR2 SQIVND (reference sequence). CDR3 size: 16 residues. V was shortened by 4 bases and J by 4 bases, with 18 bases between the two germline ends. The PCR contained 60 Vbeta and 13 Jbeta primers. The data were produced by immunoSEQ multiplex PCR, yet TCRdb's version contains in-frame clones alone and is incomplete. The table includes roughly 130,000 clones, approximately 70% detected once. This clone has a handful of counts. Its antigen is undetermined. The specimen was PBMCs. The sequence was obtained from a woman between 55 and 75 years old in good health and CMV-seropositive. V gene TRBV19 combines with J gene TRBJ2-3, with D possibly matching TRBD1 (6 bases). The CDR3 sequence is CASSKTPQGRADTQYF. The CDR3 nucleotides read TGTGCCAGTAGTAAAACTCCACAGGGAAGGGCAGATACGCAGTATTTT. The full variable domain, in which reference TRBV19 and TRBJ2-3 provide the parts outside the CDR3, is DGGITQSPKYLFRKEGQNVTLSCEQNLNHDAMYWYRQDPGQGLRLIYYSQIVNDFQKGDIAEGYSVSREKKESFPLTVTSAQKNPTAFYLCASSKTPQGRADTQYFGPGTRLTVL.